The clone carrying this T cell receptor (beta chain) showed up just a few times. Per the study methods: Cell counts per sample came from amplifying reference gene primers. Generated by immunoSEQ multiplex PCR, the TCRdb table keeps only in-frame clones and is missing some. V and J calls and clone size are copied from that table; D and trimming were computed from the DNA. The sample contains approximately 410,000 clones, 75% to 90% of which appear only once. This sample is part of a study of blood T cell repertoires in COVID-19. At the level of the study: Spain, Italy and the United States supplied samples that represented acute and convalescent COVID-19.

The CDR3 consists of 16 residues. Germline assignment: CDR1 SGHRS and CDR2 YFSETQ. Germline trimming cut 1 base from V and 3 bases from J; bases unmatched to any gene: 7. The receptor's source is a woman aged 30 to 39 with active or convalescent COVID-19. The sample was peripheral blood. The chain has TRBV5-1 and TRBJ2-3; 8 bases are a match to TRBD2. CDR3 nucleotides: TGCGCCAGCAGCTTGAACGGGAGGGAGGGGACAGATACGCAGTATTTT. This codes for CASSLNGREGTDTQYF.